The clone carrying this T cell receptor (beta chain) appeared a few times. Its antigen is not identified. The data belong to a study of blood T cells in healthy people across ages. Study-wide findings and caveats: Unsorted PBMCs blocked a conclusive comparison of naive and antigen-experienced cells. As age increased, TCR beta diversity per million T cells fell in a roughly linear fashion.

The authors ran a second PCR of 7 to 11 cycles using a sample-barcoded 5' primer and a J-beta primer mix. TCRdb fed the 5' RACE reads into MiXCR, producing one record per CDR3 protein. The data show hundreds of thousands of distinct CDR3 sequences, over 40% seen once. The CDR3 length is 14 residues. The V gene's germline CDR1 is MNHEY and CDR2 SMNVEV (reference sequence). Trimming removed 1 base at V and 0 bases at J, with 7 bases between. The TCR comes from a man older than 75 in good health. The rearrangement links TRBV27 to TRBJ2-7, with D possibly being TRBD2 (5 bases). Sample: blood. CDR3 sequence: CASSLYGVSYEQYF. The CDR3 bases are TGTGCCAGCAGTTTATACGGGGTCTCCTACGAGCAGTACTTC.